A single sample is the source of the 20 T cell receptor beta chains below, sequenced in a study of identical twins. MiXCR was run by TCRdb on the 5' RACE reads, yielding one entry per CDR3 protein. In the table there are about 720,000 distinct CDR3 sequences, under 9% of which are singletons. The sample also formed part of further work on yellow fever vaccine responses in identical twins.

Sequenced: PBMCs. All receptors come from a woman under 30 in good health.

V usage is TRBV20-1 and J usage is TRBJ2-1; TRBD2 agrees at 10 bases. The CDR3 extends over 16 amino acids. Looked up from germline, CDR1 is DFQATT and CDR2 is SNEGSKA (reference sequence). The trim removed 1 base at V and 1 base at J, leaving 4 bases unmatched. The CDR3 DNA reads TGCAGTGCTAGAGCTAATAGCGGGGGGTCCTACAATGAGCAGTTCTTC. Its protein product is CSARANSGGSYNEQFF.

Only a few counts were recorded for this clonotype. The V and J genes are TRBV6-5 and TRBJ2-3; 9 positions match TRBD1. The germline gives CDR1 MNHEY, CDR2 SVGAGI. The CDR3 runs to 16 residues. J gave up 0 bases and V 0 bases, and 1 base lay outside the gene matches. CDR3 sequence (DNA): TGTGCCAGCAGTTACTCCGGACAGGGGAGCACAGATACGCAGTATTTT. It encodes CASSYSGQGSTDTQYF.

V gene TRBV27 combines with J gene TRBJ2-1; D is possibly TRBD1 (6 bases). There are 15 residues in the CDR3. CDR1 is MNHEY, CDR2 SMNVEV, per germline (reference sequence). V gave up 8 bases and J gave up 8 bases, with 22 bases separating them. The CDR3 nucleotides are TGTGCCAGCCGATTTGGGCAGTCCACAGGGTATGAGCAGTTCTTC. It encodes CASRFGQSTGYEQFF.

This clonotype was counted a few times. The chain links TRBV15 to TRBJ1-4; a possible D gene is TRBD1 (6 bases). The ends were cut back, 0 bases at V and 12 bases at J, with 14 bases in the middle. The CDR3 contains 14 residues. The germline CDR1 and CDR2 sequences are LNHNV and YYDKDF (reference sequence). In nucleotides, the CDR3 is TGTGCCACCAGCAGAGAGGGGGCGTTGGTACAACTGTTTTTT. Residues: CATSREGALVQLFF. Drawing the rest from reference TRBV15 and TRBJ1-4, the complete variable domain is DAMVIQNPRYQVTQFGKPVTLSCSQTLNHNVMYWYQQKSSQAPKLLFHYYDKDFNNEADTPDNFQSRRPNTSFCFLDIRSPGLGDTAMYLCATSREGALVQLFFGSGTQLSVL.

This clonotype appeared many times. V gene TRBV11-2 combines with J gene TRBJ2-1; D might be TRBD1 (6 bases). Germline values: CDR1 SGHAT, CDR2 FQNNGV. The CDR3 length is 13 residues. Trimming removed 11 bases at V and 4 bases at J, with 15 bases between. In DNA, the CDR3 is TGTGCCGGAGGACAGTACGGTTACAATGAGCAGTTCTTC. Protein product: CAGGQYGYNEQFF.

This chain links TRBV14 with TRBJ2-7; weak D call: TRBD2 (6 bases). In germline, CDR1 is SGHDN, CDR2 FVKESK. The CDR3 contains 13 residues. The ends were cut back, 1 base at V and 6 bases at J, with 10 bases in the middle. This CDR3 is CASSQGGAAEQYF. CDR3 sequence (DNA): TGTGCCAGCAGCCAAGGCGGGGCGGCCGAGCAGTACTTC.

This clonotype has more than one count but fewer than ten. V gene TRBV9 combines with J gene TRBJ1-1; TRBD1 is a possible D gene (6 bases). Trimming took off 3 bases at V and 3 bases at J, with 15 bases between the two ends. Looked up from germline, CDR1 is SGDLS and CDR2 is YYNGEE. This CDR3 has 15 residues. The DNA of the CDR3 is TGTGCCAGCAGCGCAGAAGGACAGAGCTACACTGAAGCTTTCTTT. It codes for CASSAEGQSYTEAFF.

This clonotype was counted only a few times. J is TRBJ2-7 and V is TRBV10-2; D call uncertain. With 3 bases removed from V and 0 bases from J, the gap between germline ends came to 9 bases. This CDR3 is built from 14 residues. Germline assignment: CDR1 WSHSY and CDR2 SAAADI. CDR3 in amino acids: CASSEGQRSYEQYF. For the CDR3, the DNA is TGCGCCAGCAGTGAAGGGCAGCGCTCCTACGAGCAGTACTTC.

The V gene is TRBV5-1, the J gene TRBJ1-3; 7 positions match TRBD1. CDR1 SGHRS and CDR2 YFSETQ come from the germline V gene. V shed 1 base, J shed 0 bases, and the junction held 4 bases outside the gene matches. The CDR3 extends over 16 amino acids. CDR3 DNA: TGCGCCAGCAGCTTGAGGGGGCCGCTCTCTGGAAACACCATATATTTT. Its protein product is CASSLRGPLSGNTIYF.

This clonotype was found a few times. V is TRBV6-1 and J is TRBJ2-3; a weak D match, TRBD1 (5 bases). Deletions cut 7 bases from V and 2 bases from J, with 16 bases between. The length of the CDR3 is 15 residues. The germline V gene has CDR1 MNHNS and CDR2 SASEGT. The DNA of the CDR3 is TGTGCCAGCAAGGGGAAGGGTAGAAACACAGATACGCAGTATTTT. Protein product: CASKGKGRNTDTQYF.

This clonotype turned up a few times. Compared with germline, one end of the junction differs, possibly owing to a read error. The chain combines TRBV30 with TRBJ2-7; D remains unclear. There are 13 residues in the CDR3. Germline V gene lookup returns CDR1 GTSNPN and CDR2 SVGIG (reference sequence). The chain's CDR3 is CAWSAGSSHEQYF. The CDR3 bases are TGTGCCTGGAGTGCAGGTTCCTCCCACGAGCAGTACTTC.

The CDR3 protein is CATSDRTGKHEQYF. CDR3 nucleotide sequence: TGTGCCACCAGTGACCGGACTGGAAAGCACGAGCAGTACTTC. The rearrangement uses TRBV24-1 and TRBJ2-7, with a weak D call TRBD2 (5 bases). Germline loops: CDR1 KGHDR, CDR2 SFDVKD. The CDR3 is 14 amino acids. The ends were cut back, 4 bases at V and 5 bases at J, with 14 bases in the middle.

The V call is TRBV12-3 or TRBV12-4, the J call TRBJ2-7, with a tentative D call TRBD2 (6 bases). The length of the CDR3 is 14 residues. V lost 6 bases, J lost 7 bases, and 19 bases lay in between. As DNA, the CDR3 is TGTGCCAGCAGCCCCCTCCCTGTGGCGGGGGAGCAGTACTTC. It yields the protein CASSPLPVAGEQYF.

The table lists this clonotype with a count of one. An end of the junction does not agree with germline; a read error may underlie this. The chain employs TRBV24-1 and TRBJ2-2; D not resolved. The CDR3 has 16 residues. Germline V CDR1 and CDR2: KGHDR, SFDVKD. In DNA, the CDR3 is TGCGCCACCAGTGATGTGGCGTTGGCTAGCACCGGGGAGCTGTTTTTT. Protein: CATSDVALASTGELFF.

The J gene is TRBJ2-6, the V gene TRBV9; weak D call: TRBD1 (6 bases). The ends were cut back, 3 bases at V and 0 bases at J, with 13 bases in the middle. CDR1 is SGDLS, CDR2 YYNGEE, per germline. This CDR3 spans 17 amino acids. The CDR3 sequence: CASSARDIPSGANVLTF. In DNA form, the CDR3 reads TGTGCCAGCAGCGCCCGGGACATTCCCTCTGGGGCCAACGTCCTGACTTTC.

This sequence joins TRBV19 and TRBJ2-7; TRBD1 might be the D (6 bases). V was trimmed by 10 bases and J by 3 bases, leaving 13 bases between them. The CDR3 runs 12 residues. The V gene's germline CDR1 is LNHDA and CDR2 SQIVND (reference sequence). This CDR3 is CATQGQLYEQYF. The CDR3 nucleotides are TGTGCCACCCAAGGACAGCTCTACGAGCAGTACTTC.

This clonotype has a handful of counts. This chain connects TRBV7-2 to TRBJ2-3; 9 bases align to TRBD2. This CDR3 has 17 residues. Trimming at V came to 4 bases and at J to 2 bases, leaving 10 bases not matched to a gene. CDR1 is SGHTA, CDR2 FQGNSA, per germline. CDR3 amino acids: CASSYPGLASFTDTQYF. For the CDR3, the DNA is TGTGCCAGCAGCTATCCGGGACTAGCATCTTTCACAGATACGCAGTATTTT.

In this sample, this clonotype turned up many times. J is TRBJ1-2 and V is TRBV6-2 or TRBV6-3; TRBD1 matches at 8 bases. The V gene's germline CDR1 is MNHEY and CDR2 SVGEGT. Germline trimming cut 4 bases from V and 4 bases from J; bases unmatched to any gene: 14. This CDR3 region has 17 residues. The CDR3 is CASSSEPGTGEPYGYTF. For the CDR3, the DNA is TGTGCCAGCAGTTCCGAGCCCGGGACAGGCGAACCCTATGGCTACACCTTC.

The CDR3 protein is CSVEQGAGNEQFF. The CDR3 bases are TGCAGCGTTGAACAGGGGGCAGGCAATGAGCAGTTCTTC. The genes are TRBV29-1 and TRBJ2-1; TRBD1 aligns across 8 bases. Germline CDR1 and CDR2: SQVTM and ANQGSEA. J was trimmed by 6 bases and V by 2 bases; bases with no gene match: 3. The CDR3 is 13 amino acids.

This clonotype showed up just a few times. DNA of the CDR3: TGTGCCAGCAGACGGGACAATAATTCACCCCTCCACTTT. This codes for CASRRDNNSPLHF. The genes are TRBV12-3 or TRBV12-4 and TRBJ1-6; D may be TRBD1 (6 bases). V lost 6 bases to trimming and J lost 5 bases, with 8 bases between them. The CDR3 contains 13 residues.